The entry below describes one TCR beta chain. Germline CDR1 SGHTA, CDR2 FQGNSA. The V end was cut by 1 base, the J end by 7 bases, with 11 bases between. This CDR3 contains 15 residues. Generated by immunoSEQ multiplex PCR, the TCRdb table keeps only in-frame clones and is missing some. The sample has nearly 80,000 clones; 84% are singletons. The data belong to a study of blood T cell repertoires in COVID-19. On the study more broadly: There were acute and convalescent COVID-19 samples, and they came from the United States, Italy and Spain. Nucleic acid was either cDNA or gDNA, and it came from T cells, B-cell-depleted T cells, or PBMCs.

The V call is TRBV7-2, the J call TRBJ1-6; D ambiguous. The sequenced material came from peripheral blood. The receptor comes from a man aged 45-65 years with acute or convalescent COVID-19. The CDR3, as DNA: TGTGCCAGCAGCTTAGGCGGAGGAAAAAATTCACCCCTCCACTTT. Encoded protein: CASSLGGGKNSPLHF.